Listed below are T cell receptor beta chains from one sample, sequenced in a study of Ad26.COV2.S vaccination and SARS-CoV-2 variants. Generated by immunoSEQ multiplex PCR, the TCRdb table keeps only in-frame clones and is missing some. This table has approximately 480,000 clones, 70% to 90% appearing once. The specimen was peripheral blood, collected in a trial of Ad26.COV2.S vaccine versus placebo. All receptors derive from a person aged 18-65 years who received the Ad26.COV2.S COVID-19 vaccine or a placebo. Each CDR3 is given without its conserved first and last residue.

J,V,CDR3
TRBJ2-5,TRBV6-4,ARQGFQETQY
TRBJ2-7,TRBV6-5,ASSYTGSAYEQY
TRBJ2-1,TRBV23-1,ASSQLAGGGSEQF
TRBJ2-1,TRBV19,ASSMRLAGTYNEQF
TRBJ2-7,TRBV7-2,ASSLKWMLYEQY
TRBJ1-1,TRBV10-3,AMSLNRESTEAF
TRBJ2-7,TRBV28,ASSLPGDAYEQY
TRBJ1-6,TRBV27,ASSLWAGGDSPLH
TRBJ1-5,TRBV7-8,ASSLETGDGQPQH
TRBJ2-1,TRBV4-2,ASSQDRGVYANEQF
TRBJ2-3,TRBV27,ASKPGQGSTDTQY
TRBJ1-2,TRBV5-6,ASSTRRGLSYGYT
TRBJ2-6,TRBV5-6,ASSFLQSGANVLT
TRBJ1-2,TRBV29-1,SFARGGFHT
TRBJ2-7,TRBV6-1,ASSEASTGALREQY
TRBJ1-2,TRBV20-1,SARTGSGYT
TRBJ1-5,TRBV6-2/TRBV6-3,ASSYSMGGLSNQPQH
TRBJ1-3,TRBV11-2,ASSLVPQGVTGNTIY
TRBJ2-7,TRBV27,ASRASGRAYEQY
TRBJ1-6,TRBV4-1,ASSQERRQAPLH
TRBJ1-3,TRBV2,ASSEERNSGNTIY
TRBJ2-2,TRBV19,ASAGTGELF
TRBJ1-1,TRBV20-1,SASPMNTEAF
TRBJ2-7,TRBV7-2,ASSLVGGGSSYEQY
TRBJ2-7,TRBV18,ASSPRTSGTYEQY
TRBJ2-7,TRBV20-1,SARGGYEQY
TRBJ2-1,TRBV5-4,ASSSGLEQF
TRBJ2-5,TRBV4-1,ASSLGLAGGETQY
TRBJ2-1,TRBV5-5,ASSLGDRRTYNEQF
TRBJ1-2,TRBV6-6,ASSYSEGGYT
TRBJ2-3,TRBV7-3,ASSLSGRATDTQY